This TCR beta chain was found in a study of naive CD8 T cells in extremely preterm neonates. Concerning this clone itself: Its antigen is unidentified.

This CDR3 is built from 13 residues. CDR1 SEHNR and CDR2 FQNEAQ come from the germline V gene (reference sequence). Trimming at V came to 9 bases and at J to 5 bases, leaving 3 bases not matched to a gene. Clones were read by immunoSEQ multiplex PCR, and TCRdb kept only the in-frame ones, dropping some. The sample holds tens of thousands of clones, more than 70% seen once. Preterm samples came from extremely preterm deliveries at 23-27 weeks. Per sample, roughly 17,000 to 110,000 naive CD8+ cells were sorted. General study points: CDR3 nucleotide sharing was 2.7% in preterm, 0.3% to 0.5% term, roughly 0.03% children, around 0.01% adults. Preterm CDR3s were shorter than older groups', with fewer N additions and less trimming. Compared with all age groups, preterm neonates showed less repertoire richness.

The clonotype originates from a boy who was born preterm. The chain uses TRBV7-9 and TRBJ2-2; 10 bases fit TRBD1. Sequencing used naive CD8+ T cells from cord blood. The CDR3 is CARGQGRTGELFF. The CDR3, as DNA: TGTGCCAGGGGACAGGGGAGAACCGGGGAGCTGTTTTTT.